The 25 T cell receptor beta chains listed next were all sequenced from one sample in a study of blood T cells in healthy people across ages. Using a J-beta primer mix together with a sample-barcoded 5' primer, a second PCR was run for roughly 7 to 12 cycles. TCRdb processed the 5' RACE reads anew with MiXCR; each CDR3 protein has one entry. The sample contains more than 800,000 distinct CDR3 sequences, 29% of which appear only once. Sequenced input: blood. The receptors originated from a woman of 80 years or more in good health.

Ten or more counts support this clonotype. Written as DNA, the CDR3 is TGTGCCAGCAGCCCCGGGGGGGAAGCCTATGGCTACACCTTC. Its protein product is CASSPGGEAYGYTF. The chain links TRBV7-2 to TRBJ1-2, with a possible D match to TRBD1 (5 bases). Trimming stripped 5 bases from V and 4 bases from J, with 14 bases between. In germline, CDR1 is SGHTA, CDR2 FQGNSA. The CDR3 runs to 14 residues.

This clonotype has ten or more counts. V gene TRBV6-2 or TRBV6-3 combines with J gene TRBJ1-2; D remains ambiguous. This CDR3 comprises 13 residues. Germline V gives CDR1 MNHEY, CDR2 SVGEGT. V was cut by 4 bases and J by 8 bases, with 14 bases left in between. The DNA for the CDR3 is TGTGCCAGCAGTTCTGCGAGTGTGGGCGGCTACACCTTC. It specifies CASSSASVGGYTF.

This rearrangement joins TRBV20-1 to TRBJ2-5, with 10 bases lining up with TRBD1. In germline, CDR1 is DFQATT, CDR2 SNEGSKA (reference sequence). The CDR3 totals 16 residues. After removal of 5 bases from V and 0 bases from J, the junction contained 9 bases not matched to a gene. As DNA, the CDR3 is TGCAGTGCTCCGGTGTGGACAGGGGGTAACCAAGAGACCCAGTACTTC. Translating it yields CSAPVWTGGNQETQYF.

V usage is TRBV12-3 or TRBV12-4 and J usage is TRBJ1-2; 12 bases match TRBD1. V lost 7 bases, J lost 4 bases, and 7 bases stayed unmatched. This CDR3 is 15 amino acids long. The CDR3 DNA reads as TGTGCCAGCAACCTGGGGACAGGGGGCGCCTATGGCTACACCTTC. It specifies CASNLGTGGAYGYTF.

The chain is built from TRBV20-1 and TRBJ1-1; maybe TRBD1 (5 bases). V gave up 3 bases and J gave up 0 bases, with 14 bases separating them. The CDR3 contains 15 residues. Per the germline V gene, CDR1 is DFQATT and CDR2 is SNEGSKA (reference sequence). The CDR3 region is CSARGRGGMNTEAFF. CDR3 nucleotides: TGCAGTGCTAGGGGGCGGGGAGGGATGAACACTGAAGCTTTCTTT.

The CDR3, as DNA: TGTGCCAGCACCCTAGGGGAGACAGTAAGCTCCTACAATGAGCAGTTCTTC. This translates into CASTLGETVSSYNEQFF. V is TRBV7-9 and J is TRBJ2-1; the D gene could be TRBD1 or TRBD2 (5 bases each). The germline V gene encodes CDR1 SEHNR and CDR2 FQNEAQ (reference sequence). The CDR3 loop spans 17 amino acids. V dropped 7 bases and J dropped 0 bases, with 19 bases sitting between them.

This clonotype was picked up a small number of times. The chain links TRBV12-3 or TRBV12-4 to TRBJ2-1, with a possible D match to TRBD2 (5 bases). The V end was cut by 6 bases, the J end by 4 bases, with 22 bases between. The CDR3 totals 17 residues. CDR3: CASRSEVGSGRYNEQFF. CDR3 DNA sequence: TGTGCCAGCAGGTCAGAAGTGGGCAGCGGAAGATACAATGAGCAGTTCTTC.

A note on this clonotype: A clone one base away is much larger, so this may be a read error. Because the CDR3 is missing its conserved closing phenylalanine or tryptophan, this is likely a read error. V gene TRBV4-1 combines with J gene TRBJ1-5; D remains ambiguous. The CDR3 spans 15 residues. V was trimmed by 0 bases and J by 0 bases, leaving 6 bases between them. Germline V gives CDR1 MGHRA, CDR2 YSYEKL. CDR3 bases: TGCGCCAGCAGCCAAGATATTGGTAGCAATCAGCCCCAGCATTAT. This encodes CASSQDIGSNQPQHY.

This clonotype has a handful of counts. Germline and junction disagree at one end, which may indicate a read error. The CDR3 bases are TGTGCCAACAGCCTGGGTAATAGCAATCAGCCCCAGCATTTT. Its protein product is CANSLGNSNQPQHF. This sequence joins TRBV3-1 and TRBJ1-5, with D unclear. Germline V gene lookup returns CDR1 LGHDT and CDR2 YNNKEL (reference sequence). The CDR3 is 14 amino acids.

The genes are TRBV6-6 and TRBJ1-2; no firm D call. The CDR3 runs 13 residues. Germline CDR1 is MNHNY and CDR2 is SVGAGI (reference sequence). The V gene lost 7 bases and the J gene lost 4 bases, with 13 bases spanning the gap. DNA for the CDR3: TGTGCCAGCACTCCTGGGCCGTTCTATGGCTACACCTTC. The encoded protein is CASTPGPFYGYTF.

Written as DNA, the CDR3 is TGCACCAGCAGCCAAGATCTTCAGGAGTGGGCCGAGCAGTACTTC. Its translation: CTSSQDLQEWAEQYF. The chain links TRBV1 to TRBJ2-4; TRBD2 is the table's D call, not checked against the DNA. The J call is in doubt because the DNA end fits TRBJ2-7 better. TRBV1 has pseudogene status. The CDR3 loop spans 15 amino acids.

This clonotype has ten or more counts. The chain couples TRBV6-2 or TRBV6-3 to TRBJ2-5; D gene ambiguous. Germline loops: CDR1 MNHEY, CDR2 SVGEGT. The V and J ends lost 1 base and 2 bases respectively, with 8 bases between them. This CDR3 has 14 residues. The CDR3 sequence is CASSYWPEQETQYF. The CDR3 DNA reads TGTGCCAGCAGTTACTGGCCGGAGCAAGAGACCCAGTACTTC.

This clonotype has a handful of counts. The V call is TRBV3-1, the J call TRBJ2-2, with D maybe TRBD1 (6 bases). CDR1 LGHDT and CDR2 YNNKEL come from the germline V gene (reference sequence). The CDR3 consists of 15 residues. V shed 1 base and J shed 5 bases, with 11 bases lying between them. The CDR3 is CASSQVRGLTGELFF. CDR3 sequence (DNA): TGTGCCAGCAGCCAAGTCAGGGGCTTGACCGGGGAGCTGTTTTTT.

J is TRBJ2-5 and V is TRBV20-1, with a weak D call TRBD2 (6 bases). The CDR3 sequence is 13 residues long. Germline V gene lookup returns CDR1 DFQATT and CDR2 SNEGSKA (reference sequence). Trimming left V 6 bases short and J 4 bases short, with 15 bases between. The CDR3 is CSARRGVLETQYF. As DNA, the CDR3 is TGCAGTGCCCGGAGGGGTGTTCTAGAGACCCAGTACTTC.

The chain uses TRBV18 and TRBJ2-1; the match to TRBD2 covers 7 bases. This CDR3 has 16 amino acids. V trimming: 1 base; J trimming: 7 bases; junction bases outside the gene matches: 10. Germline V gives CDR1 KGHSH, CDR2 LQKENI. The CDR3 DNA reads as TGTGCCAGCTCACCACAAAGGACTAGTATTTGGAATGAGCAGTTCTTC. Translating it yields CASSPQRTSIWNEQFF.

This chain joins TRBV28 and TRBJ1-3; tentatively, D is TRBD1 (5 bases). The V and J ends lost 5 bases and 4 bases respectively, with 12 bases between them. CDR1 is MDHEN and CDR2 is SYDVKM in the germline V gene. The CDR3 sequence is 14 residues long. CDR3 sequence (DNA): TGTGCCAGCAGTCGCTCAGGGTGGGGAAACACCATATATTTT. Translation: CASSRSGWGNTIYF.

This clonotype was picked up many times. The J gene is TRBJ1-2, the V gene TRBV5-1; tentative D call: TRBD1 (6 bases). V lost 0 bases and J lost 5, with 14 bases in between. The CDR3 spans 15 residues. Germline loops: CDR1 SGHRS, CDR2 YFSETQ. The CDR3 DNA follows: TGCGCCAGCAGCTTGGATGGGGGGCGATTGTATGGCTACACCTTC. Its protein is CASSLDGGRLYGYTF. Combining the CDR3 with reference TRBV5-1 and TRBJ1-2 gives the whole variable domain KAGVTQTPRYLIKTRGQQVTLSCSPISGHRSVSWYQQTPGQGLQFLFEYFSETQRNKGNFPGRFSGRQFSNSRSEMNVSTLELGDSALYLCASSLDGGRLYGYTFGSGTRLTVV.

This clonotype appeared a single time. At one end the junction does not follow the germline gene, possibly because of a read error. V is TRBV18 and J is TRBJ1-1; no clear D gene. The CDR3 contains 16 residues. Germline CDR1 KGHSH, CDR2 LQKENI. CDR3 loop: CASPPVYRVGNTEAFF. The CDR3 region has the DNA TGTGCCAGCCCACCAGTATATAGGGTAGGAAACACTGAAGCTTTCTTT.

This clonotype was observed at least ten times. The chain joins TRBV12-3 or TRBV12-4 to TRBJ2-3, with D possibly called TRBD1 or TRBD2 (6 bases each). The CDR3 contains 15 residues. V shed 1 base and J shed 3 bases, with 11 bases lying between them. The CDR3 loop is CASSLGGASTDTQYF. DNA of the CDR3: TGTGCCAGCAGTTTAGGGGGGGCCTCTACAGATACGCAGTATTTT.

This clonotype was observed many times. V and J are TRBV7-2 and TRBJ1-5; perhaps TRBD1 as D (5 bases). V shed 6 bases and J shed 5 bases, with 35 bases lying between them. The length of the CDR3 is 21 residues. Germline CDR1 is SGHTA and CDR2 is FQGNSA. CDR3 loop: CASRSSYPSPLTNSGHQPQHF. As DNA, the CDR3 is TGTGCCAGCAGATCCTCTTATCCTTCCCCCTTGACCAACTCGGGGCATCAGCCCCAGCATTTT. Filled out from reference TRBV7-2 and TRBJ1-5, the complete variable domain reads GAGVSQSPSNKVTEKGKDVELRCDPISGHTALYWYRQSLGQGLEFLIYFQGNSAPDKSGLPSDRFSAERTGGSVSTLTIQRTQQEDSAVYLCASRSSYPSPLTNSGHQPQHFGDGTRLSIL.

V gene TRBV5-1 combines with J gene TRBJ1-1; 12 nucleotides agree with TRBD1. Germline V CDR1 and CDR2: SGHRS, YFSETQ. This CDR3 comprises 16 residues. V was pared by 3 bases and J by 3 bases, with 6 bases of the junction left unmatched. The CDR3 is CASSWGQGARDTEAFF. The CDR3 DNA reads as TGCGCCAGCAGCTGGGGACAGGGGGCAAGAGACACTGAAGCTTTCTTT.

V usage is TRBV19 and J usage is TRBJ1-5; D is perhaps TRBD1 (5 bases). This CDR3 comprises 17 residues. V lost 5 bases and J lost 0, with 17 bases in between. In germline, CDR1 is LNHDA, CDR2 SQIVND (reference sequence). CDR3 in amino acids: CASSPLDSRSSNQPQHF. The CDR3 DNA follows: TGTGCCAGTAGTCCTTTAGACAGTCGGTCTAGCAATCAGCCCCAGCATTTT.

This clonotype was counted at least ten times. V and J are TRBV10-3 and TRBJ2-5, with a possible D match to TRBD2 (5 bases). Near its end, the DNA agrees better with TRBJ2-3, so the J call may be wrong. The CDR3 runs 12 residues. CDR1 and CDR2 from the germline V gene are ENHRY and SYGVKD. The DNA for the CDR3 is TGTGCCATCAGTGAGTCCGGGGAGACGCAGTATTTT. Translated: CAISESGETQYF.

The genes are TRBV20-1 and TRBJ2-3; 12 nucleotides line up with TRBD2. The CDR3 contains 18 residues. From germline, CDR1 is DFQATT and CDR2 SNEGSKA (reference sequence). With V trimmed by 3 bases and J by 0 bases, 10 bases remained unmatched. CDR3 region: CSASTTTSGGTSTDTQYF. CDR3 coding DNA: TGCAGTGCTAGCACCACGACTAGCGGGGGCACTAGCACAGATACGCAGTATTTT.

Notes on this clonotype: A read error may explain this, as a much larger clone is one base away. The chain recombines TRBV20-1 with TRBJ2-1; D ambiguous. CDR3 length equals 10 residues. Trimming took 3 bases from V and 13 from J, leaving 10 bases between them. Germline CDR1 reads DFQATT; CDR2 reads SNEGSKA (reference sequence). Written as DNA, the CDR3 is TGCAGTGCTAGGCTGGAGACCCAGTTCTTC. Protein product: CSARLETQFF.